This T cell receptor (beta chain) comes out of a study of CD8 T cells in ankylosing spondylitis. General study results and limits: What appeared characteristic of ankylosing spondylitis blood was a TCR beta motif of fewer than ten highly homologous variants. A number of the motif variants had already been described in reactive arthritis synovial fluid and blood. Matched ankylosing spondylitis synovial fluid reportedly showed significant enrichment of disease-linked clones.

Germline V gene sequence: CDR1 DFQATT, CDR2 SNEGSKA (reference sequence). This CDR3 is built from 14 residues. V was clipped by 3 bases and J by 3 bases; unmatched bases: 7. Generation of TCR beta libraries employed quantitative 5'-RACE incorporating molecular barcodes. TCRdb reanalysed the 5' RACE reads using MiXCR and keeps one entry per CDR3 protein. The sample consists of about 240,000 distinct CDR3 sequences, over 8.5% of them appearing once. Of note for this clonotype: Its antigen remains unidentified.

This sequence joins TRBV20-1 and TRBJ2-7; TRBD2 matches 8 bases. The specimen sequenced was blood, either unsorted or a sorted T cell fraction (not recorded which). This receptor was obtained from a male donor with ankylosing spondylitis or in good health (not recorded which). The CDR3: CSASRGGGSYEQYF. CDR3 in DNA: TGCAGTGCTAGTCGGGGCGGGGGGAGCTACGAGCAGTACTTC.